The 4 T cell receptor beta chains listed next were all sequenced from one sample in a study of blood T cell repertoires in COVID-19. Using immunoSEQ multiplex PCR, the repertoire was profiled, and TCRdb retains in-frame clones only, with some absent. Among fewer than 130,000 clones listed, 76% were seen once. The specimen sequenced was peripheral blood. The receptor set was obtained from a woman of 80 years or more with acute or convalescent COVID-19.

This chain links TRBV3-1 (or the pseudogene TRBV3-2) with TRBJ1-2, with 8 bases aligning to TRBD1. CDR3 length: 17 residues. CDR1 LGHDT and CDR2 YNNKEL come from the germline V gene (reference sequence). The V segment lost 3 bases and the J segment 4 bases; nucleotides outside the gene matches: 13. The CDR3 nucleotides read TGTGCCAGCAGCCACAATCGGGACAGGCCTTACCTCTATGGCTACACCTTC. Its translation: CASSHNRDRPYLYGYTF.

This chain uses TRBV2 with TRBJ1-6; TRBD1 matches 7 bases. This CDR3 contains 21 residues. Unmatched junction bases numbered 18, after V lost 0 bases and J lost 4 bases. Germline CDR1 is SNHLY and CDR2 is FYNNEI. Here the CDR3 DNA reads TGTGCCAGCAGTGAAGCGCCCTTGGCCCTTGGGACAGTAGGGTATAATTCACCCCTCCACTTT. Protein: CASSEAPLALGTVGYNSPLHF.

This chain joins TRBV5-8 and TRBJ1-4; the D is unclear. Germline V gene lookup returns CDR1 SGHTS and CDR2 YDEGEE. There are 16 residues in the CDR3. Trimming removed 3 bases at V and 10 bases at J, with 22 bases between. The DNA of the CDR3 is TGTGCCAGCAGCTCGTCACCCGAGAGAGTTTCGGGAAAACTGTTTTTT. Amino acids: CASSSSPERVSGKLFF.

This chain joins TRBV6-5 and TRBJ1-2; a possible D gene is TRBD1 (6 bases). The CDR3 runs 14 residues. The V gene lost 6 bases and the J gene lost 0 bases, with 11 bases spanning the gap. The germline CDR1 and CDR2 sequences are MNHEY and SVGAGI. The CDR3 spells CASRQGSPNYGYTF. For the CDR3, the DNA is TGTGCCAGCAGACAGGGTTCCCCTAACTATGGCTACACCTTC.